This T cell receptor (beta chain) was recovered during a study of blood T cell repertoires in COVID-19. Study-wide context: Both acute and convalescent COVID-19 samples were obtained from the United States, Italy and Spain. Nucleic acid was either cDNA or gDNA, and it came from T cells, B-cell-depleted T cells, or PBMCs.

V was cut by 2 bases and J by 7 bases, with 15 bases left in between. Germline CDR1 and CDR2: GTSNPN and SVGIG (reference sequence). CDR3 length: 13 amino acids. Methods used by the authors: How many nucleated cells were present was estimated from reference gene primer amplification. Assay: immunoSEQ multiplex PCR; the TCRdb copy retains only in-frame clones and omits some. For V, J and clone size, that table is used; D and trimming come from the DNA. The sample consists of some 100,000 clones, approximately 87% of them appearing once. The rearrangement joins TRBV30 to TRBJ2-7; the D gene is possibly TRBD2 (6 bases). The receptor's source is a human donor with active COVID-19. The donor label of this sample is uncertain. Sample: peripheral blood. The CDR3 sequence: CAWSLPQGGEQYF. The CDR3 DNA reads TGTGCCTGGAGTCTGCCGCAAGGAGGGGAGCAGTACTTC.